This T cell receptor beta chain was profiled in a study of CD8 T cells in ankylosing spondylitis. The CDR3 is made up of 13 amino acids. The germline V and J ends were trimmed by 4 bases and 8 bases, with 15 bases remaining between them. Germline V gene lookup returns CDR1 DFQATT and CDR2 SNEGSKA (reference sequence). TCRdb ran MiXCR on the 5' RACE reads and lists one entry per CDR3 protein. The sample yields 200,000 to 300,000 distinct CDR3 sequences, 20% to 30% seen once. This clonotype was picked up a small number of times. Its antigen is currently unknown. General study results and limits: Some motif variants were previously reported in reactive arthritis synovial fluid and blood. Blood of patients with ankylosing spondylitis appeared to be characterized by a TCR beta motif of fewer than 10 highly homologous variants.

The sequencing sample was made of blood, either unsorted or a sorted T cell fraction (not recorded which). The receptor's source is a male donor with ankylosing spondylitis or in good health (not recorded which). V usage is TRBV20-1 and J usage is TRBJ1-5; D not certain. Written as DNA, the CDR3 is TGCAGTGCTACGGACGAGGGCCCGAAGCCCCAGCATTTT. Protein product: CSATDEGPKPQHF.